Each of the 2 T cell receptor beta chains below was sequenced from the same sample in a study of Ad26.COV2.S vaccination and SARS-CoV-2 variants. Clones were sequenced by immunoSEQ multiplex PCR, and TCRdb holds only the in-frame ones, with some missing. The sample has fewer than 900,000 clones, more than 70% seen once. The treatment denotes: roughly 18 received Ad26.COV2.S at low or high dose, single or two shots; several received placebo; per-sample allocation not given. The samples date from day 63 after the first vaccine or placebo injection. This sample comprised peripheral blood, obtained in a trial of Ad26.COV2.S vaccine versus placebo. The receptors stem from a person aged 18-60 years who received the Ad26.COV2.S COVID-19 vaccine or a placebo.

This chain joins TRBV5-1 and TRBJ2-7, with 11 bases matching TRBD1. The V segment lost 3 bases and the J segment 2 bases; nucleotides outside the gene matches: 4. The CDR3 has 15 residues. Germline values: CDR1 SGHRS, CDR2 YFSETQ. The CDR3 DNA reads TGCGCCAGCAGCTGGGGACAGGGGGATGCCTACGAGCAGTACTTC. Its protein product is CASSWGQGDAYEQYF.

This clone was observed a few times. The V call is TRBV6-2 or TRBV6-3, the J call TRBJ2-7, with D possibly matching TRBD1 (6 bases). From germline, CDR1 is MNHEY and CDR2 SVGEGT. The CDR3 consists of 14 residues. V was trimmed by 4 bases and J by 4 bases, leaving 14 bases between them. The CDR3, as DNA: TGTGCCAGCAGTTCCCCCCCAACAGGGTACGAGCAGTACTTC. Translated, it gives CASSSPPTGYEQYF.